Given below is one T cell receptor beta chain in context. Antigen specificity is unknown. TCRdb reanalysed the 5' RACE reads using MiXCR and keeps one entry per CDR3 protein. The table has about 350,000 distinct CDR3 sequences, about an eighth seen once. This specimen comes from a study of T-cell memory formation after mild COVID-19. Study in general: TCR clusters were mostly confined to one donor each. Study observations and caveats: CD4/CD8 balance characterized clones contracting day 15 to 85, and CD4+ skew characterized later expanders. CD4+ contracting clones were found mainly in CM and EM, and CD8+ ones in EMRA. Pre-infection memory already had some responding clones, implying cross-reactive memory joined.

Germline V gene lookup returns CDR1 MNHEY and CDR2 SVGAGI. The V gene end was trimmed by 9 bases and the J gene end by 0 bases; junction bases not matched to a gene: 1. CDR3 length: 14 residues. The rearrangement links TRBV6-5 to TRBJ2-3; TRBD2 aligns across 12 bases. Specimen: PBMCs or a T cell subset sorted from them (not recorded which). The source is a man between 18 and 29 years old who had mild COVID-19 (a few samples of this study predate the infection). Cell type and time point are not known. The DNA of the CDR3 is TGTGCCAGGACTAGCGGGGGCAGCACAGATACGCAGTATTTT. Its protein product is CARTSGGSTDTQYF.